This T cell receptor (beta chain) appears in the sequencing data of a study of blood T cell repertoires in COVID-19. Authors' methods: Reference gene primers were amplified, and this amplification served to estimate nucleated cell counts. The assay was immunoSEQ multiplex PCR, and TCRdb's table has in-frame clones only and misses some. The D gene and trimming were derived from the DNA, and the V and J assignments and clone size from that table. The data show 350,000 or so clones, roughly 87% seen once. V dropped 4 bases and J dropped 6; count of bases not matched to a gene: 11. The CDR3 length is 15 residues. Germline loops: CDR1 SGHDN, CDR2 FVKESK.

The receptor was isolated from a woman between 55 and 75 years old with COVID-19, enrolled during active disease. The sequenced material came from peripheral blood. This chain links TRBV14 with TRBJ2-5; 7 bases match TRBD2. The DNA for the CDR3 is TGTGCCAGCAGCCCCCTAAGGGGAGGGCAACAGACCCAGTACTTC. This sequence encodes CASSPLRGGQQTQYF.